The 22 T cell receptor beta chains reported below all come from one sample, sequenced in a study of CD8 T cells in ankylosing spondylitis (dated by TCRdb to 2017 to 2019). Receptor libraries were prepared by 5' RACE. For sequencing, an Illumina HiSeq 2500 was employed. In-frame beta chains were kept once TCRdb had trimmed the public reads at Q25 with fastp and called clones with MiXCR. Here each entry gathers all rows of one CDR3 protein and keeps the most common genes and DNA. This sample lists under 300,000 distinct CDR3 sequences; around 9.2% were detected once. Clones ranked in the top ten supply almost 7% of the sample. Sequences were obtained from blood, either unsorted or a sorted T cell fraction (not recorded which). These TCRs come from a male donor with ankylosing spondylitis or in good health (not recorded which).

This clonotype has a count of ten or more. This sequence joins TRBV7-2 and TRBJ1-1, with D hard to call. Deletions cut 1 base from V and 0 bases from J, with 15 bases between. The CDR3 length is 17 residues. From germline, CDR1 is SGHTA and CDR2 FQGNSA. In DNA, the CDR3 is TGTGCCAGCAGCTTAGTAGGGTTCGGGCCCTTGAACACTGAAGCTTTCTTT. As protein: CASSLVGFGPLNTEAFF. The full variable domain, rest sourced from reference TRBV7-2 and TRBJ1-1, is GAGVSQSPSNKVTEKGKDVELRCDPISGHTALYWYRQSLGQGLEFLIYFQGNSAPDKSGLPSDRFSAERTGGSVSTLTIQRTQQEDSAVYLCASSLVGFGPLNTEAFFGQGTRLTVV.

This clonotype was seen at least ten times. This chain connects TRBV7-8 to TRBJ2-3; D is perhaps TRBD2 (5 bases). The germline V gene encodes CDR1 SGHVS and CDR2 FQNEAQ. The CDR3 contains 17 residues. Trimming removed 7 bases from V and 2 bases from J, with 22 bases in between. CDR3 nucleotides: TGTGCCAGCACACCCCTGTTAGCAGCGGCCCCCACAGATACGCAGTATTTT. This encodes CASTPLLAAAPTDTQYF. Full variable domain (missing parts from reference TRBV7-8 and TRBJ2-3): GAGVSQSPRYKVAKRGQDVALRCDPISGHVSLFWYQQALGQGPEFLTYFQNEAQLDKSGLPSDRFFAERPEGSVSTLKIQRTQQEDSAVYLCASTPLLAAAPTDTQYFGPGTRLTVL.

This clonotype occurred a few times. The V call is TRBV12-3 or TRBV12-4, the J call TRBJ2-1, with 8 positions matching TRBD1. This CDR3 is built from 13 residues. J lost 7 bases, V lost 5 bases, and 4 bases had no gene match. The CDR3 nucleotides read TGTGCCAGCAGTCTCGGGGACAGGAATGAGCAGTTCTTC. This codes for CASSLGDRNEQFF.

In its sample, this clonotype was seen many times. The rearrangement joins TRBV30 to TRBJ1-1; D not certain. The CDR3 has 13 amino acids. The germline CDR1 and CDR2 sequences are GTSNPN and SVGIG (reference sequence). The V end was cut by 0 bases, the J end by 1 base, with 6 bases between. The CDR3 is CAWSVVQNTEAFF. CDR3 coding DNA: TGTGCCTGGAGTGTAGTACAGAACACTGAAGCTTTCTTT. Based on the CDR3 plus reference TRBV30 and TRBJ1-1, the full variable domain is SQTIHQWPATLVQPVGSPLSLECTVEGTSNPNLYWYRQAAGRGLQLLFYSVGIGQISSEVPQNLSASRPQDRQFILSSKKLLLSDSGFYLCAWSVVQNTEAFFGQGTRLTVV.

The CDR3 here is CASSARGGLAEAFF. DNA for the CDR3: TGTGCCAGCAGCGCCCGGGGGGGCCTGGCTGAAGCTTTCTTT. The chain recombines TRBV5-5 with TRBJ1-1; perhaps TRBD1 as D (6 bases). Germline CDR1 is SGHKS and CDR2 is YYEKEE (reference sequence). Trimming left V 4 bases short and J 6 bases short, with 16 bases between. The CDR3 covers 14 residues.

This clonotype occurred many times. The chain employs TRBV6-5 and TRBJ1-1; D is unresolved. Trimming pared 2 bases from V and 1 base from J, leaving 17 bases between. The CDR3 contains 17 residues. The germline V gene encodes CDR1 MNHEY and CDR2 SVGAGI. The CDR3 spells CASSYRAPHPENTEAFF. CDR3 DNA: TGTGCCAGCAGTTACCGAGCCCCCCACCCCGAGAACACTGAAGCTTTCTTT.

This clonotype was counted many times. The rearrangement joins TRBV7-9 to TRBJ1-5, with TRBD1 identical over 7 bases. The CDR3 is 14 amino acids. V lost 5 bases and J lost 5; bases outside the gene matches: 6. Germline V lookup: CDR1 SEHNR, CDR2 FQNEAQ (reference sequence). The CDR3, as DNA: TGTGCCAGCAGCGCGGGACAGAGGGATCAGCCCCAGCATTTT. Its translation: CASSAGQRDQPQHF.

This clonotype appeared a few times. This chain links TRBV7-2 with TRBJ1-2; D is possibly TRBD1 (5 bases). In germline, CDR1 is SGHTA, CDR2 FQGNSA. V lost 5 bases and J lost 1, with 20 bases in between. The CDR3 is made up of 17 amino acids. The CDR3 DNA reads TGTGCCAGCAGCCCCCAGGGAGGCTCGGGCCTTAACTATGGCTACACCTTC. Protein product: CASSPQGGSGLNYGYTF.

The sample holds many counts of this clonotype. The V gene is TRBV12-3 or TRBV12-4, the J gene TRBJ2-1; possibly TRBD1 or TRBD2 for D (7 bases each). This CDR3 is 15 amino acids long. The V end lost 0 bases, the J end lost 5 bases, and 11 bases lay between the germline ends. In DNA, the CDR3 is TGTGCCAGCAGTTTAGCGGCAGGGGGGGACAATGAGCAGTTCTTC. Its protein product is CASSLAAGGDNEQFF.

This clonotype appeared many times. The V and J genes are TRBV7-8 and TRBJ2-2; D gene unclear. V lost 0 bases to trimming and J lost 10 bases, with 9 bases between them. Germline V CDR1 and CDR2: SGHVS, FQNEAQ. The CDR3 contains 13 residues. CDR3 in amino acids: CASSLAPLKELFF. Written as DNA, the CDR3 is TGTGCCAGCAGCTTAGCACCCCTCAAGGAGCTGTTTTTT.

The rearrangement joins TRBV6-2 or TRBV6-3 to TRBJ2-7; D may be TRBD2 (6 bases). Germline V CDR1 and CDR2: MNHEY, SVGEGT. This CDR3 is built from 15 residues. V was trimmed by 5 bases and J by 6 bases, leaving 20 bases between them. For the CDR3, the DNA is TGTGCCAGCAGTGAACTTTCGCGGGGAGCTGGCGAGCAGTACTTC. Its translation: CASSELSRGAGEQYF.

This clonotype appeared many times. J is TRBJ2-2 and V is TRBV12-3 or TRBV12-4; D perhaps matches TRBD2 (5 bases). The CDR3 has 14 residues. V was trimmed by 5 bases and J by 6 bases, leaving 13 bases between them. CDR3: CASSPETGAGELFF. CDR3 sequence (DNA): TGTGCCAGCAGTCCCGAGACCGGGGCCGGGGAGCTGTTTTTT.

This clonotype was detected ten times or more. V is TRBV7-2 and J is TRBJ2-1; 7 bases agree with TRBD1. CDR1 is SGHTA and CDR2 is FQGNSA in the germline V gene. This CDR3 spans 14 amino acids. After removal of 6 bases from V and 2 bases from J, the junction contained 4 bases not matched to a gene. CDR3 amino acids: CASRGGWTYNEQFF. The CDR3 DNA sequence: TGTGCCAGCAGAGGGGGCTGGACCTACAATGAGCAGTTCTTC.

This clonotype was recorded many times. The chain has TRBV5-1 and TRBJ2-2; TRBD2 matches 7 bases. The CDR3 has 16 amino acids. The V and J ends lost 4 bases and 0 bases, in that order; junction bases with no gene match: 6. Per germline, CDR1 SGHRS and CDR2 YFSETQ. The CDR3 DNA reads as TGCGCCAGCAGCCTCACCCTAGCGGCGAACACCGGGGAGCTGTTTTTT. It specifies CASSLTLAANTGELFF.

This clonotype was counted ten times or more. The rearrangement joins TRBV7-2 to TRBJ1-5; D is uncertain. V gave up 3 bases and J gave up 1 base, with 7 bases separating them. Germline-derived CDR1 and CDR2 are SGHTA and FQGNSA. The CDR3 length is 14 residues. CDR3 coding DNA: TGTGCCAGCAGCTTCTTCTGGAGCAATCAGCCCCAGCATTTT. Translating it yields CASSFFWSNQPQHF. Full variable domain (outside the CDR3, taken from reference TRBV7-2 and TRBJ1-5): GAGVSQSPSNKVTEKGKDVELRCDPISGHTALYWYRQSLGQGLEFLIYFQGNSAPDKSGLPSDRFSAERTGGSVSTLTIQRTQQEDSAVYLCASSFFWSNQPQHFGDGTRLSIL.

Many counts were recorded for this clonotype. This chain links TRBV7-2 with TRBJ2-3; a weak D match, TRBD1 (5 bases). The CDR3 contains 13 residues. Per germline, CDR1 SGHTA and CDR2 FQGNSA. V was cut by 5 bases and J by 9 bases, with 15 bases left in between. The CDR3 coding sequence is TGTGCCAGCAGCGCCCAGGGTATGGGGACGCAGTATTTT. Protein product: CASSAQGMGTQYF.

The V gene is TRBV7-3, the J gene TRBJ2-1; D may correspond to TRBD1 or TRBD2 (5 bases each). V was shortened by 3 bases and J by 9 bases, with 9 bases between the two germline ends. CDR1 and CDR2 from the germline V gene are SGHTA and FQGTGA. The CDR3 extends over 12 amino acids. The CDR3 is CASSFGAGEQFF. In DNA, the CDR3 is TGTGCCAGCAGCTTTGGGGCGGGTGAGCAGTTCTTC.

At least ten counts were recorded for this clonotype. V is TRBV16 and J is TRBJ1-2, with unresolved D. The V end was cut by 0 bases, the J end by 1 base, with 6 bases between. CDR1 KGHSY and CDR2 FQNENV come from the germline V gene. The CDR3 spans 14 residues. CDR3 nucleotide sequence: TGTGCCAGCAGCCAATCCGCAATTAACTATGGCTACACCTTC. Translating gives CASSQSAINYGYTF.

The CDR3 here is CASTITYRGETQYF. CDR3 bases: TGTGCCAGCACAATCACATATAGAGGAGAGACCCAGTACTTC. V gene TRBV7-2 combines with J gene TRBJ2-5, with D unclear. CDR1 and CDR2 (germline): SGHTA, FQGNSA. V dropped 7 bases and J dropped 4 bases, with 16 bases sitting between them. The CDR3 covers 14 residues.

The chain has TRBV7-9 and TRBJ2-1; 9 nucleotides line up with TRBD2. The CDR3 loop spans 17 amino acids. CDR1 is SEHNR and CDR2 is FQNEAQ in the germline V gene (reference sequence). V shed 2 bases and J 2 bases; nucleotides not matched to a gene: 7. CDR3 sequence (DNA): TGTGCCAGCAGCTTAATCAGGACTAGCGAAGCCTACAATGAGCAGTTCTTC. Its translation is CASSLIRTSEAYNEQFF.

This clonotype was detected ten times or more. The gene calls are TRBV6-1 and TRBJ2-1; 7 bases are a match to TRBD2. The CDR3 is made up of 14 amino acids. Looked up from germline, CDR1 is MNHNS and CDR2 is SASEGT. V gave up 2 bases and J gave up 8 bases; unmatched junction bases: 6. The CDR3 spells CASSESGVPDEQFF. The CDR3 nucleotides read TGTGCCAGCAGTGAAAGCGGGGTTCCCGATGAGCAGTTCTTC.

The chain has TRBV5-1 and TRBJ2-7, with TRBD2 matching over 8 bases. Germline values: CDR1 SGHRS, CDR2 YFSETQ. CDR3 size: 14 residues. J lost 5 bases, V lost 0 bases, and 4 bases had no gene match. The CDR3 spells CASSLGTSFDEQYF. In DNA form, the CDR3 reads TGCGCCAGCAGCTTGGGGACTAGCTTTGACGAGCAGTACTTC.